The 10 T cell receptor beta chains in this list originate from one sample, sequenced in a study of blood T cell repertoires in COVID-19. Clones were sequenced by immunoSEQ multiplex PCR, and TCRdb holds only the in-frame ones, with some missing. The sample comprises a few hundred thousand clones, 88% of which are singletons, and approximately 2.3% rests with the top ten. The sequenced material came from PBMCs or T cells enriched from blood (not recorded which). These receptors all come from a middle-aged woman with acute COVID-19.

The V and J genes are TRBV30 and TRBJ2-7; 8 nucleotides match TRBD2. V dropped 3 bases and J dropped 5; count of bases not matched to a gene: 9. This CDR3 spans 14 amino acids. Germline loops: CDR1 GTSNPN, CDR2 SVGIG (reference sequence). The CDR3 nucleotides read TGTGCCTGGAGCCGGGGTAGCGGGGTGAACGAGCAGTACTTC. It translates to CAWSRGSGVNEQYF.

The chain employs TRBV2 and TRBJ1-1, with TRBD1 matching 9 bases. Germline CDR1 is SNHLY and CDR2 is FYNNEI. The V and J ends lost 7 bases and 4 bases, in that order; junction bases with no gene match: 4. This CDR3 is 13 amino acids long. The CDR3 nucleotides are TGTGCCAGCAATAACAGGGGGCGCACTGAAGCTTTCTTT. It codes for CASNNRGRTEAFF.

This clone has a handful of counts. The chain combines TRBV6-5 with TRBJ2-4; D gene uncertain. The CDR3 consists of 16 residues. The V gene lost 0 bases and the J gene lost 0 bases, with 9 bases spanning the gap. Germline V gene data show CDR1 as MNHEY and CDR2 as SVGAGI. CDR3 sequence: CASSYSMSLAKNIQYF. The CDR3 region has the DNA TGTGCCAGCAGTTACTCCATGAGTCTAGCCAAAAACATTCAGTACTTC.

The table lists this clone with a count of one. CDR3 loop: CASSVEGTGNQPQHF. In DNA, the CDR3 is TGTGCCAGCAGCGTAGAAGGGACAGGGAATCAGCCCCAGCATTTT. The chain couples TRBV9 to TRBJ1-5; 9 bases map to TRBD1. Germline CDR1 SGDLS, CDR2 YYNGEE. CDR3 size: 15 residues. With V trimmed by 0 bases and J by 4 bases, 2 bases remained unmatched.

This rearrangement joins TRBV7-9 to TRBJ1-1, with D possibly being TRBD1 (6 bases). Germline V gene data show CDR1 as SEHNR and CDR2 as FQNEAQ (reference sequence). The CDR3 is 16 amino acids. V was shortened by 5 bases and J by 0 bases, with 16 bases between the two germline ends. CDR3 sequence reads: CASSPLQGLLNTEAFF. CDR3 in DNA: TGTGCCAGCAGCCCATTACAGGGTCTCCTGAACACTGAAGCTTTCTTT.

This chain joins TRBV5-1 and TRBJ2-3; 7 nucleotides line up with TRBD2. Germline loops: CDR1 SGHRS, CDR2 YFSETQ. Trimming cost V 2 bases and J 4 bases; bases outside gene matches: 7. The CDR3 is made up of 15 amino acids. CDR3 coding DNA: TGCGCCAGCAGCTTTAAGGGAGGGCTAGCAGATACGCAGTATTTT. Its protein product is CASSFKGGLADTQYF.

CDR3 region: CASSDRWQGALGYTF. DNA for the CDR3: TGTGCCAGCAGTGATAGGTGGCAGGGGGCGCTTGGCTACACCTTC. The chain has TRBV6-1 and TRBJ1-2, with 8 bases identical to TRBD1. The germline CDR1 and CDR2 sequences are MNHNS and SASEGT. CDR3 length: 15 residues. The ends lost 3 bases at V and 7 bases at J; junction bases unmatched: 10.

The rearrangement links TRBV12-3 or TRBV12-4 to TRBJ1-4; the D gene is possibly TRBD1 (5 bases). Between the trimmed V and J ends, which lost 3 bases and 10 bases, there was a span of 6 bases. This CDR3 spans 11 amino acids. CDR3 DNA sequence: TGTGCCAGCAGTTTGGGGGGAAAACTGTTTTTT. Its protein product is CASSLGGKLFF.

This clone was picked up a small number of times. The genes are TRBV2 and TRBJ2-2; 11 bases map to TRBD1. This CDR3 has 16 amino acids. Germline-derived CDR1 and CDR2 are SNHLY and FYNNEI. Losses at the gene ends were 8 bases for V and 5 bases for J; bases not matched to a gene: 10. CDR3 sequence (DNA): TGTGCCAGCGCAACGTCCGGGACAGGGGGAACCGGGGAGCTGTTTTTT. Translated, it gives CASATSGTGGTGELFF.

This rearrangement joins TRBV6-5 to TRBJ2-7; 7 bases are a match to TRBD1. The V gene end was trimmed by 8 bases and the J gene end by 2 bases; junction bases not matched to a gene: 9. From germline, CDR1 is MNHEY and CDR2 SVGAGI. The CDR3 is 14 residues long. The CDR3 region is CASHPRQGAYEQYV. The CDR3 DNA is TGTGCCAGCCACCCCAGACAGGGAGCCTACGAGCAGTACGTC.